These T cell receptor beta chains were read from a single sample in a study of CD8 T cells in ankylosing spondylitis. One entry per CDR3 protein, called by TCRdb with MiXCR from the 5' RACE reads. The repertoire has about 310,000 distinct CDR3 sequences, around 21% of them found once; the top ten carry 3.5%. What was sequenced was blood, either unsorted or a sorted T cell fraction (not recorded which). These receptors were collected from a female donor with ankylosing spondylitis or in good health (not recorded which). Each CDR3 is given with its conserved first and last residue. D genes are given only for firm matches. Only part of the rows carry a size: once, few, many, or a class if the clone is expanded.

j_call: TRBJ2-3; v_call: TRBV4-3; clone_size: few; d_call: -; cdr3_nt: TGCGCCAGCAGCCAGGCCCTTCCTGGGACAGATACGCAGTATTTT; cdr3_aa: CASSQALPGTDTQYF
j_call: TRBJ2-5; v_call: TRBV7-9; clone_size: few; d_call: -; cdr3_nt: TGTGCCAGCAGCTTAGATCAGGCGACCCAGTACTTC; cdr3_aa: CASSLDQATQYF
j_call: TRBJ2-7; v_call: TRBV29-1; clone_size: many; d_call: TRBD1; cdr3_nt: TGCAGCGCTAGACTTACAGGGGCGGAAAAGCAGTACTTC; cdr3_aa: CSARLTGAEKQYF
j_call: TRBJ2-1; v_call: TRBV10-3; clone_size: -; d_call: TRBD2; cdr3_nt: TGTGCCATCCAGAAGCGGGAGGGCTCCTACAATGAGCAGTTCTTC; cdr3_aa: CAIQKREGSYNEQFF
j_call: TRBJ2-1; v_call: TRBV20-1; clone_size: -; d_call: -; cdr3_nt: TGCAGTGCCAATACTGGACAGAGCTCCTACAATGAGCAGTTCTTC; cdr3_aa: CSANTGQSSYNEQFF
j_call: TRBJ1-1; v_call: TRBV29-1; clone_size: -; d_call: -; cdr3_nt: TGCAGCGCCTTCGCGTTGGAGAACACTGAAGCTTTCTTT; cdr3_aa: CSAFALENTEAFF
j_call: TRBJ1-1; v_call: TRBV19; clone_size: -; d_call: -; cdr3_nt: TGTGCCAGTAGTATCGGGACACACAATGCGAACACTGAAGCTTTCTTT; cdr3_aa: CASSIGTHNANTEAFF
j_call: TRBJ2-1; v_call: TRBV5-6; clone_size: few; d_call: -; cdr3_nt: TGTGCCAGCAGCTTTAGACAGGCCCACCTAGGTAATGAGCAGTTCTTC; cdr3_aa: CASSFRQAHLGNEQFF
j_call: TRBJ1-2; v_call: TRBV20-1; clone_size: -; d_call: TRBD1; cdr3_nt: TGCAGTGCTGGGGACAGCTTTAACTATGGCTACACCTTC; cdr3_aa: CSAGDSFNYGYTF
j_call: TRBJ2-1; v_call: TRBV7-9; clone_size: -; d_call: TRBD1; cdr3_nt: TGTGCCAGCAGCCTCGGGACAGGGACCTTCAATGAGCAGTTCTTC; cdr3_aa: CASSLGTGTFNEQFF
j_call: TRBJ1-1; v_call: TRBV7-9; clone_size: -; d_call: -; cdr3_nt: TGTGCCAGCAGCTTAGTGCGGGCCACTGAAGCTTTCTTT; cdr3_aa: CASSLVRATEAFF
j_call: TRBJ2-3; v_call: TRBV7-3; clone_size: few; d_call: TRBD2; cdr3_nt: TGTGCCAGCAGCTTAACCGGGGGGGGCGGCACAGATACGCAGTATTTT; cdr3_aa: CASSLTGGGGTDTQYF
j_call: TRBJ2-4; v_call: TRBV12-3/TRBV12-4; clone_size: medium-sized; d_call: -; cdr3_nt: TGTGCCAGCAGCACGACAGTCAACAAAAACATTCAGTACTTC; cdr3_aa: CASSTTVNKNIQYF
j_call: TRBJ2-1; v_call: TRBV20-1; clone_size: many; d_call: TRBD2; cdr3_nt: TGCAGTGCCCGAACGGGACTAGGCTACAATGAGCAGTTCTTC; cdr3_aa: CSARTGLGYNEQFF
j_call: TRBJ2-3; v_call: TRBV10-3; clone_size: -; d_call: -; cdr3_nt: TGTGCCATCAGTGCCACAGATACGCAGTATTTT; cdr3_aa: CAISATDTQYF
j_call: TRBJ2-5; v_call: TRBV5-1; clone_size: -; d_call: TRBD2; cdr3_nt: TGCGCCAGCACCGAACTAGCGGGAGCTCAAGAGACCCAGTACTTC; cdr3_aa: CASTELAGAQETQYF
j_call: TRBJ2-5; v_call: TRBV2; clone_size: few; d_call: -; cdr3_nt: TGTGCCAGCAGTGAAACGGCCTACCAAGAGACCCAGTACTTC; cdr3_aa: CASSETAYQETQYF
j_call: TRBJ1-6; v_call: TRBV15; clone_size: -; d_call: -; cdr3_nt: TGTGCCACCAGCAGAGATCCTCTGTGGGGAGATGGTTCACCCCTCCACTTT; cdr3_aa: CATSRDPLWGDGSPLHF
j_call: TRBJ2-1; v_call: TRBV14; clone_size: few; d_call: TRBD2; cdr3_nt: TGTGCCAGCAGTCTAACCGCCGGGACTAGCCCTAATGAGCAGTTCTTC; cdr3_aa: CASSLTAGTSPNEQFF
j_call: TRBJ1-2; v_call: TRBV28; clone_size: few; d_call: TRBD1; cdr3_nt: TGTGCCAGCAGTTCGGACAGGGGGCTGCGAGGCTACACCTTC; cdr3_aa: CASSSDRGLRGYTF